The 2 T cell receptor beta chains reported below all come from one sample, sequenced in a study of T-cell reconstitution after alpha-beta-depleted transplantation in children. Preparation of the TCRbeta library was carried out with unique molecular identifiers. TCRdb re-called the PCR reads with MiXCR, one entry per CDR3 protein. The data contain over 200,000 distinct CDR3 sequences, roughly a tenth of them singletons. The sequencing here drew on PBMCs, taken before TCRalphabeta/CD19-depleted stem cell transplant. The receptors here all came from a child less than two years old with acute myeloid leukemia, due to receive a stem cell transplant.

This clonotype was counted ten times or more. The chain is built from TRBV3-1 and TRBJ1-5; D may be TRBD1 (5 bases). The CDR3 loop spans 18 amino acids. Germline-derived CDR1 and CDR2 are LGHDT and YNNKEL (reference sequence). Trimming removed 1 base from V and 4 bases from J, with 20 bases in between. The DNA for the CDR3 is TGTGCCAGCAGCCAAGGGACGCTTGACAGCTATTCAAATCAGCCCCAGCATTTT. Translating gives CASSQGTLDSYSNQPQHF. Variable domain in full (rest from reference TRBV3-1 and TRBJ1-5): DTAVSQTPKYLVTQMGNDKSIKCEQNLGHDTMYWYKQDSKKFLKIMFSYNNKELIINETVPNRFSPKSPDKAHLNLHINSLELGDSAVYFCASSQGTLDSYSNQPQHFGDGTRLSIL.

There are many counts of this clonotype. For the CDR3, the DNA is TGCAGCGTTGAGTTCATTTACAATGAGCAGTTCTTC. Protein sequence: CSVEFIYNEQFF. The chain carries TRBV29-1 and TRBJ2-1; D is unresolved. V lost 3 bases, J lost 4 bases, and 7 bases lay in between. From germline, CDR1 is SQVTM and CDR2 ANQGSEA. The CDR3 loop spans 12 amino acids.